This T cell receptor (beta chain) originates from a study of blood T cell repertoires in COVID-19. Study as a whole: COVID-19 samples collected from the United States, Italy and Spain covered acute and convalescent phases. T cells, B-cell-depleted T cells, or PBMCs provided the cDNA or gDNA that served as material.

Authors' analysis steps: Reference gene primer amplification gave nucleated cell count estimates. The assay was immunoSEQ multiplex PCR, and TCRdb's table has in-frame clones only and misses some. The V and J calls and clone size were taken over from that table, and D and trimming were inferred from the DNA. The sample has a few hundred thousand clones; about 88% are singletons. The CDR3 runs to 21 residues. Looked up from germline, CDR1 is SGDLS and CDR2 is YYNGEE. Trimming took off 0 bases at V and 2 bases at J, with 24 bases between the two ends. This clone came up once. This receptor was taken from a man aged 70-80 years with acute or convalescent COVID-19. The gene calls are TRBV9 and TRBJ2-6, with D unclear. The sequencing sample was made of peripheral blood. CDR3 nucleotide sequence: TGTGCCAGCAGCGTAGATAAAAGTGAGGTACGCAAATCTCCTGGGGCCAACGTCCTGACTTTC. Amino acid sequence: CASSVDKSEVRKSPGANVLTF.